This T cell receptor beta chain was sequenced for a study of blood T cells in healthy people across ages. A sample-barcoded 5' primer and a J-beta primer mix were used in a second PCR of roughly 7 to 11 cycles. The template-switch adaptor was a 5' adaptor with 12 random nucleotides. It tagged each cDNA molecule. TCRdb re-called the 5' RACE reads through MiXCR, storing one row per CDR3 protein. Among more than 650,000 distinct CDR3 sequences listed, around 25% were seen once. Collection of around 9.3 milliliters of peripheral blood was performed for each donor. Germline V gene lookup returns CDR1 SGHVS and CDR2 FQNEAQ. The CDR3 totals 15 residues. Trimming cost V 5 bases and J 4 bases; bases outside gene matches: 10. Another study also made use of these data, one on T cells of mothers and their children. According to that study: No clones detected were persistent microchimeric T cell clones.

The TCR sequence derives from a boy younger than 18 in good health. Input material: blood. The chain couples TRBV7-8 to TRBJ2-5; 7 bases agree with TRBD1. Written as DNA, the CDR3 is TGTGCCAGCAGCCGAGAGGGGGCAGGGGGAGAGACCCAGTACTTC. Its translation is CASSREGAGGETQYF.